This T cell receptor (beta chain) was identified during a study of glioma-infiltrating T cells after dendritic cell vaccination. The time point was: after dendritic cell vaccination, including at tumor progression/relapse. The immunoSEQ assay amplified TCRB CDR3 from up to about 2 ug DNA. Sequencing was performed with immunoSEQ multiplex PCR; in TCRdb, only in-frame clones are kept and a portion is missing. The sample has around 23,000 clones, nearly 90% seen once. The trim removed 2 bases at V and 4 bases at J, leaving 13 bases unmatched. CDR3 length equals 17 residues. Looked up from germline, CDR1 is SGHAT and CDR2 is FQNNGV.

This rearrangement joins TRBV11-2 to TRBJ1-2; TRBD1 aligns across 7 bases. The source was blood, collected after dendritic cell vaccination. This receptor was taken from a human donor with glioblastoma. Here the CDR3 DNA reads TGTGCCAGCAGCTTAACCCCTCGGACAGGCCCTATCTATGGCTACACCTTC. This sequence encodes CASSLTPRTGPIYGYTF.